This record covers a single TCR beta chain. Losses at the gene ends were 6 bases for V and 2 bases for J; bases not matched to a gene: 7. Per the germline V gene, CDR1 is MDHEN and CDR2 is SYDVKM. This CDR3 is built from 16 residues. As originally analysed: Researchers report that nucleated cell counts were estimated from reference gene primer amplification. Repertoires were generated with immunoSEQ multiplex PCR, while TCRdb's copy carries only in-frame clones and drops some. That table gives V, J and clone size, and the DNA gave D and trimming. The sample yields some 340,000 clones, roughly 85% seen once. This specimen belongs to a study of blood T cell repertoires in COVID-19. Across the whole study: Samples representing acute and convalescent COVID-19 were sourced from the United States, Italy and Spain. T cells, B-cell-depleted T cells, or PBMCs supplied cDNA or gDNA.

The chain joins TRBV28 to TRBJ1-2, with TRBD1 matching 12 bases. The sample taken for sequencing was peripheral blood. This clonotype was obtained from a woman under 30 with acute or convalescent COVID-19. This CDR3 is CASRWDRGQGNYGYTF. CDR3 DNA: TGTGCCAGCAGATGGGACAGGGGGCAAGGGAACTATGGCTACACCTTC.